The present TCR beta chain was sequenced within a study of T cells in Graves' hyperthyroidism and ophthalmopathy. This clonotype was observed at least ten times. Using RNA transcripts as the source, TCR beta CDR3 regions were amplified. The study used the HTBI primer set for a first-round RT-PCR of the TCR CDR3. TCRdb analysed the multiplex PCR reads with MiXCR anew, one entry per CDR3 protein. The profile covers about 690,000 distinct CDR3 sequences, with roughly 17% appearing a single time and roughly a sixth taken by the ten largest. The receptor was isolated from a man between 45 and 60 years old with Graves' hyperthyroidism. Sequencing input: blood.

CDR3 sequence (DNA): TGTGCCAGCAGCGTGAGGACTAGCGGGAGGAATGAGCAGTTCTTC. Translation gives CASSVRTSGRNEQFF. The rearrangement uses TRBV9 and TRBJ2-1; 14 bases line up with TRBD2. The CDR3 consists of 15 residues. The junction had 2 bases not matched to a gene; V was cut back by 2 bases and J by 7 bases. Germline CDR1 SGDLS, CDR2 YYNGEE.